This T cell receptor beta chain was identified during a study of T cells in Graves' hyperthyroidism and ophthalmopathy (dated by TCRdb to about 2019). General notes on the study: Peripheral blood samples were taken at the time of initial diagnosis, prior to any treatment. TCR V-J signatures able to tell the groups apart were searched for in a discovery cohort of 90 to 100 patients, of whom approximately 40 had Graves' ophthalmopathy and 55 to 60 had stable Graves' hyperthyroidism. In addition, the study compared T-cell repertoires in thyroid tissue and in blood from roughly 6 Graves' hyperthyroidism patients. The 75 to 100 discovery patients were divided at random into training and test sets in a 7:3 ratio. After blood sampling, hyperthyroidism patients were treated with methimazole at a starting dose of 30 mg daily, and ophthalmopathy patients were treated with high-dose intravenous methylprednisolone. The paper describes TCR Vbeta CDR3 sequencing of 120 to 150 peripheral blood samples, made up of about 40 ophthalmopathy patients, some 76 hyperthyroidism patients and roughly 17 progressor patients. Whether ophthalmopathy could be predicted prospectively was tested in an independent validation cohort made up of about 18 hyperthyroidism patients plus 17 patients who later progressed to ophthalmopathy. Paper-wide results and their limitations: Sample size was not statistically predetermined, and blinding of investigators to group allocation was not performed. A model built on a 13 V-J signature distinguished ophthalmopathy from stable hyperthyroidism, reaching around 87% sensitivity and 81.08% specificity in cross-validation and 80%/75% in testing. Most expanded thyroid clonotypes (frequency above 0.001) were also found in blood, which suggests that blood repertoires may mirror thyroid immune responses. During validation, the model predicted progression to ophthalmopathy a median of about 6.3 months ahead of onset, with around 70% sensitivity and about 75% specificity.

The germline V gene (reference sequence) yields LNHDA for CDR1 and SQIVND for CDR2. V gives up 8 bases and J gives up 4 bases, and the segment between their germline ends measures 17 bases. The CDR3 contains 15 residues, cysteine and phenylalanine counted. Only CDR3 DNA is held: 45 bases, read in frame from base 1. Amplification of TCR beta CDR3 regions was carried out from RNA transcripts. A first-round RT-PCR of the TCR CDR3 used the HTBI primer set with the Qiagen OneStep RT-PCR kit. The libraries were constructed in a second round of multiplex PCR and then size-selected and purified. Paired-end sequencing of the libraries was performed with 100 bp reads on an Illumina HiSeq2000. On the study's bioinformatics: SOAPnuke was used to process the raw data, with reads discarded if the reads contained adapters or uncalled bases, had a mean Phred below 15, or lacked an exact constant-primer or identifier match. High-quality paired reads were merged using COPE v1.2.5, and each unique nucleotide sequence was defined as a clonotype. MiTCR v1.1 was used to align the clonotypes against IMGT TRBV, TRBD and TRBJ reference segments. Analysis was restricted to V-J combinations with a frequency above 0.0001, which covered just over 98% of repertoires. The TCS score was defined as the ratio of F50 (clonal expansion) to E x V (chaos), calculated using BLOSUM62-based TCRdist between CDR3 peptides within each V-J. Welch's t-statistics and random forest reduced several hundred V-J features to 13, which were used in a naive Bayes classifier (R e1071). Using fastp at Q25 and MiXCR, TCRdb reprocessed the public reads and kept productive beta chains. A single entry per CDR3 protein holds the most common genes and DNA from its merged rows. It is TCRdb's table, rather than the study itself, that gives the V and J calls and clone size. This sample has fewer than 850,000 distinct CDR3 sequences in its table, and approximately 15% of those were observed once. The ten largest clones take up 15% to 18% of the sample.

At least ten counts were recorded for this clonotype. The antigen this receptor binds is unknown. No base quality information exists; no much larger clone differs at one position. Stable Graves' hyperthyroidism was defined as the absence of progression to ophthalmopathy over 18 months of follow-up. Hyperthyroidism patients were aged 18 to 65 years and newly diagnosed, with disease duration of less than 2 months. Any patient with an uncontrolled infection, another autoimmune disease, pregnancy or lactation was excluded. Clinical symptoms, serum thyroxine and TRAb, thyroid ultrasound, and orbital computed tomography formed the basis for the diagnoses. PBMCs were isolated from roughly 10 ml of fresh peripheral blood by Ficoll-Paque density gradient centrifugation. Total RNA was extracted with Trizol reagent, and quality was checked on an Agilent 2100 Bioanalyzer.

The source material was blood. The chain uses TRBV19 and TRBJ1-4; a confident D gene designation cannot be given. The sequence derives from a man in his forties or fifties with Graves' hyperthyroidism. The nucleotide sequence reads TGTGCCAGTTCGGATGGAGACCGGTTTAATGAAAAACTGTTTTTT. Its coded protein is CASSDGDRFNEKLFF.